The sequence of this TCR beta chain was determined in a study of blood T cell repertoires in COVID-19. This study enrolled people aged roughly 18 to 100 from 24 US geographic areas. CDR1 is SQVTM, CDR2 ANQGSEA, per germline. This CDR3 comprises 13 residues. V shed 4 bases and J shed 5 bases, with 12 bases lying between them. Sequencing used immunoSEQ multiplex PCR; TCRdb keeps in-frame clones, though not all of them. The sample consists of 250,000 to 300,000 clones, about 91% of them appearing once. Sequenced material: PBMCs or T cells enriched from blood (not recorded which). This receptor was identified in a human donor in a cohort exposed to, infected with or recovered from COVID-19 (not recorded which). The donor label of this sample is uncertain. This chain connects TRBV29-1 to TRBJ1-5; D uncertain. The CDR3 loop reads CSVGGVSDQPQHF. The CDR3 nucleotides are TGCAGCGTTGGCGGAGTATCCGATCAGCCCCAGCATTTT. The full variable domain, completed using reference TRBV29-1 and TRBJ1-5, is SAVISQKPSRDICQRGTSLTIQCQVDSQVTMMFWYRQQPGQSLTLIATANQGSEATYESGFVIDKFPISRPNLTFSTLTVSNMSPEDSSIYLCSVGGVSDQPQHFGDGTRLSIL.